This T cell receptor beta chain appears in the sequencing data of a study of blood T cell repertoires in COVID-19. Authors' data handling: Reference gene primer amplification yielded estimated nucleated cell counts. The method was immunoSEQ multiplex PCR; TCRdb's version includes in-frame clones alone and lacks a portion of them. V, J and clone size were drawn from that table, and D and trimming were deduced from the DNA. The table has more than 95,000 clones, roughly 90% seen once. Looked up from germline, CDR1 is SEHNR and CDR2 is FQNEAQ (reference sequence). This CDR3 contains 14 residues. Trimming at V came to 5 bases and at J to 7 bases, leaving 7 bases not matched to a gene.

Sequences were obtained from peripheral blood. The genes are TRBV7-9 and TRBJ2-1; TRBD1 agrees at 8 bases. This TCR was sampled from a man aged 45-60 years with acute or convalescent COVID-19. CDR3 residues: CASSPRTGKNEQFF. In nucleotides, the CDR3 is TGTGCCAGCAGCCCCCGGACAGGGAAAAATGAGCAGTTCTTC.